This T cell receptor beta chain was retrieved from a study of T cells after posttransplantation cyclophosphamide. Study outcomes and limitations: TRB clonality was highly associated with recipient CMV seropositivity and reactivation. Later post-transplant blood repertoires were often dominated by donor CD8+ memory clones. Skin or GI-infiltrating T cells shared few TRB sequences with blood.

Worth noting for this clone: Its antigen remains unknown.

Per germline, CDR1 MNHEY and CDR2 SVGAGI. The V gene end was trimmed by 7 bases and the J gene end by 4 bases; junction bases not matched to a gene: 7. The CDR3 is 15 residues long. A marrow graft followed busulfan-fludarabine conditioning, with cyclophosphamide on days +3 and +4. Sequenced by immunoSEQ multiplex PCR; TCRdb stores in-frame clones only, minus some. The table lists about 43,000 clones, roughly 91% of them singletons, with over 2% in the top ten. The genes are TRBV6-5 and TRBJ1-6; 7 positions match TRBD1. The specimen comprised PBMCs, sampled 55 to 70 days after allogeneic stem cell transplant with posttransplant cyclophosphamide. This receptor was obtained from a male patient aged 60 to 75 who received an allogeneic stem cell transplant from a related donor and was CMV-positive. Some T cells may trace back to the graft donor. CDR3: CASTGDREYNSPLHF. The CDR3 region has the DNA TGTGCCAGCACCGGCGACAGGGAGTATAATTCACCCCTCCACTTT.